The T cell receptor (beta chain) under discussion was sequenced for a study of blood T cell repertoires in COVID-19 (dated by TCRdb to about 2020). About the study as a whole: Collaborator samples came from the United States, Italy and Spain and covered acute and convalescent phases of COVID-19. Subjects who had been exposed to COVID-19, were actively infected with it, or had recovered from it provided the deeply sampled blood TCRbeta repertoires that made up the dataset. Nearly every sample came with metadata listing a de-identified subject ID, COVID-19 status, age in years and sex. The repertoires were released in a freely available public database intended as a resource for research on the immune response to SARS-CoV-2. Where available, HLA class I and class II types were taken from metadata supplied by the sample provider and were not determined by assay-based typing. Samples came from the ongoing ImmuneRACE study (first 160 participants) plus 1,254 subjects from 6 global collaborators. The prospective study material was composed of cDNA or gDNA derived from T cells, B-cell-depleted T cells, or PBMCs.

In the prospective study, participants were roughly 18 to 90 years old, resided in 25 or so geographic areas of the United States, and were enrolled through a virtual design. In the prospective study, participants were assigned to cohorts based on the clinical history participants reported in a screening survey and a study questionnaire. In the prospective study, whole blood, serum and a nasopharyngeal or oropharyngeal swab were collected from each participant by mobile phlebotomists. Over an approximately 2-month period, participants in the prospective study had the option of providing additional blood draws and questionnaires. Blood samples from the prospective study were shipped frozen or at room temperature prior to DNA extraction. On this clone: Its antigen target is currently unknown. No quality values exist for individual bases; no much larger clone is one base distant.

V loses 3 bases of germline sequence and J loses 4 bases, and the interval between the two ends is 17 bases. Measured from the cysteine to the phenylalanine, the CDR3 is 16 residues long. CDR3 DNA only is kept here, 48 bases in frame from base 1. The germline V gene encodes CDR1 LGHNA and CDR2 YSLEER. TCRbeta CDR3 regions were amplified from genomic DNA using the immunoSEQ Assay, a bias-controlled multiplex PCR. From the authors' description of their analysis: Within the assay, amplification of reference gene primers was used to estimate how many nucleated cells each sample contained. To quantify the absolute abundance of each unique TCRbeta CDR3 rearrangement, sequence reads were collapsed and filtered. For each sample, productive Simpson clonality was calculated as the square root of Simpson's diversity index across productive rearrangements. TCRdb took this table from immuneACCESS and kept in-frame rearrangements with V and J called. Such tables lack part of the clones; where checked against another copy, unresolved V genes explain under half of the gap, and the rest is unexplained. That table is the source of V, J and clone size, and D and trimming were worked out from the DNA. The sample table holds 400,000 to 550,000 clones, of which about 90% were seen once. The ten largest clones add up to about 2% of the sample.

Paper-wide results and their limitations: How much clinical and demographic metadata was included differed by source and by participant, and the metadata was provided uncurated.

The sequencing input was PBMCs or T cells enriched from blood (not recorded which). The TCR comes from a woman aged 18-30 years with acute COVID-19. The chain is made from TRBV4-3 and TRBJ2-3; TRBD1 is a weak D gene call, 7 bases matching. The CDR3: CASSQTSQGGSDTQYF. Read as DNA, the sequence is TGCGCCAGCAGCCAGACCTCCCAGGGGGGATCAGATACGCAGTATTTT.